The 6 T cell receptor beta chains listed next were all sequenced from one sample in a study of T-cell memory formation after mild COVID-19. MiXCR, applied by TCRdb to the 5' RACE reads, yields one record per CDR3 protein. The sample has some 130,000 distinct CDR3 sequences, approximately 5.9% seen once. Sequenced material: PBMCs or a T cell subset sorted from them (not recorded which). The source is an adult woman who had mild COVID-19 (a few samples of this study predate the infection). Cell type and time point are not known.

This clonotype showed up just a few times. The chain links TRBV29-1 to TRBJ1-1; 7 bases map to TRBD1. Germline lookup yields CDR1 SQVTM and CDR2 ANQGSEA. The trim removed 6 bases at V and 10 bases at J, leaving 5 bases unmatched. The CDR3 runs 10 residues. The CDR3 loop reads CSVRQGGAFF. The CDR3 bases are TGCAGCGTGAGACAGGGTGGAGCTTTCTTT.

Relative to its sample, this clonotype is medium-sized. This chain links TRBV7-8 with TRBJ2-4; no definite D call. The CDR3 spans 14 residues. V was cut by 1 base and J by 7 bases, with 11 bases left in between. CDR1 and CDR2 from the germline V gene are SGHVS and FQNEAQ. CDR3 region: CASSLGQKWNIQYF. The CDR3 DNA reads TGTGCCAGCAGCTTAGGGCAGAAATGGAACATTCAGTACTTC.

This clonotype occurred many times. The chain is built from TRBV20-1 and TRBJ2-1, with unresolved D. Germline loops: CDR1 DFQATT, CDR2 SNEGSKA (reference sequence). This CDR3 comprises 15 residues. Between the trimmed V and J ends, which lost 3 bases and 5 bases, there was a span of 17 bases. CDR3 protein: CSARSNNQRNNEQFF. CDR3 DNA: TGCAGTGCTAGGTCAAATAACCAACGCAACAATGAGCAGTTCTTC.

This chain joins TRBV2 and TRBJ2-1; the match to TRBD2 covers 15 bases. V trimming: 5 bases; J trimming: 0 bases; junction bases outside the gene matches: 5. CDR1 SNHLY and CDR2 FYNNEI come from the germline V gene. The CDR3 has 18 residues. CDR3 amino acids: CASSKGLAGGSSYNEQFF. The DNA of the CDR3 is TGTGCCAGCAGTAAGGGACTAGCGGGAGGAAGCTCCTACAATGAGCAGTTCTTC.

The chain carries TRBV4-3 and TRBJ1-3; no clear D. V lost 1 base and J lost 0, with 7 bases in between. CDR3 length: 15 amino acids. Germline assignment: CDR1 LGHNA and CDR2 YSLEER. The CDR3 coding sequence is TGCGCCAGCAGCCAAGTACCTTTCTCTGGAAACACCATATATTTT. Its translation is CASSQVPFSGNTIYF.

V gene TRBV16 combines with J gene TRBJ1-1, with a weak D call TRBD1 (5 bases). The CDR3 runs 14 residues. The ends were cut back, 1 base at V and 3 bases at J, with 9 bases in the middle. Germline V gene sequence: CDR1 KGHSY, CDR2 FQNENV. CDR3 residues: CASSQFQGYTEAFF. DNA of the CDR3: TGTGCCAGCAGCCAATTCCAGGGTTACACTGAAGCTTTCTTT. Using reference TRBV16 and TRBJ1-1 for the parts outside the CDR3, the full variable domain is GEEVAQTPKHLVRGEGQKAKLYCAPIKGHSYVFWYQQVLKNEFKFLISFQNENVFDETGMPKERFSAKCLPNSPCSLEIQATKLEDSAVYFCASSQFQGYTEAFFGQGTRLTVV.